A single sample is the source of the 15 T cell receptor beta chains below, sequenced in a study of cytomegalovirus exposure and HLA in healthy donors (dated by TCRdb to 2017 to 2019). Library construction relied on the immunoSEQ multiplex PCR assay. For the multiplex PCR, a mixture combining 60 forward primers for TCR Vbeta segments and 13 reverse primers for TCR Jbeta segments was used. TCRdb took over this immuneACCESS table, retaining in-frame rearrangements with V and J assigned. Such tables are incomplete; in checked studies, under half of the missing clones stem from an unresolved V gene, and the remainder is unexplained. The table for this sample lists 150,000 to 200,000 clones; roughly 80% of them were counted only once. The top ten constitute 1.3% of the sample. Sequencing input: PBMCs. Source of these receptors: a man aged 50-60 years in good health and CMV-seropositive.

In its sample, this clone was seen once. This chain's CDR3 is CASSLATVSEAFF. The CDR3 DNA reads as TGCGCCAGCAGCTTGGCCACAGTTTCTGAAGCTTTCTTT. The chain is built from TRBV5-1 and TRBJ1-1; unclear D gene. The CDR3 loop spans 13 amino acids. Looked up from germline, CDR1 is SGHRS and CDR2 is YFSETQ. Trimming removed 0 bases from V and 6 bases from J, with 9 bases in between.

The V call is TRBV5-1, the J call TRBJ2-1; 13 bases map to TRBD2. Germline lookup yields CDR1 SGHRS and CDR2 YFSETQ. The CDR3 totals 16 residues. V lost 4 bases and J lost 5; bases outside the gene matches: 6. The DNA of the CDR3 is TGCGCCAGCAGCCCGTTCGGGACTAGCGGGAACAATGAGCAGTTCTTC. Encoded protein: CASSPFGTSGNNEQFF.

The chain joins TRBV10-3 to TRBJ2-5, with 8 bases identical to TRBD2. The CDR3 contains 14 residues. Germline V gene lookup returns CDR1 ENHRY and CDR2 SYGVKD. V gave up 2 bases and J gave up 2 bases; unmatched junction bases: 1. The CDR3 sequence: CAISEASGQETQYF. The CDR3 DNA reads TGTGCCATCAGTGAGGCTAGCGGGCAAGAGACCCAGTACTTC.

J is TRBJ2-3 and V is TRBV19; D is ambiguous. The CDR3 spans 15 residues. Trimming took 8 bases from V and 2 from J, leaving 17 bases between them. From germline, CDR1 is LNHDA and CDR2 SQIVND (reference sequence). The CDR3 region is CASAIPARVTDTQYF. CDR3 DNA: TGTGCCAGTGCCATTCCCGCCCGGGTCACAGATACGCAGTATTTT.

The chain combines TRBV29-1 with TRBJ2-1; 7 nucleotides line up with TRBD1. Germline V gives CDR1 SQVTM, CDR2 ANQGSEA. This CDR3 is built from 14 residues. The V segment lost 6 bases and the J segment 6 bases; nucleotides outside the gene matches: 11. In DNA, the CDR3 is TGCAGCGTGACCGGCAGGACAGGAGTCAATGAGCAGTTCTTC. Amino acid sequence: CSVTGRTGVNEQFF.

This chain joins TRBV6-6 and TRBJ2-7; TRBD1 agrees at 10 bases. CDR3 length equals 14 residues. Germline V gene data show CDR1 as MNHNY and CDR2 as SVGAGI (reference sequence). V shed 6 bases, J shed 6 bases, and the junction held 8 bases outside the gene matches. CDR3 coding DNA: TGTGCCAGCAGGTCGGGACAGGGGCTTGGCGAGCAGTACTTC. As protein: CASRSGQGLGEQYF.

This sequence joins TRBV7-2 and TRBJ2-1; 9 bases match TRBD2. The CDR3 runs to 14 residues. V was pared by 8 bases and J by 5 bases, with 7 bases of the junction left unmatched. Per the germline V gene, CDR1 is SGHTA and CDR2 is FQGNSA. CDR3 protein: CASVPGTSHNEQFF. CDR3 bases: TGTGCCAGCGTCCCCGGGACTAGCCACAATGAGCAGTTCTTC. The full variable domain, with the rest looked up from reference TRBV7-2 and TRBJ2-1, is GAGVSQSPSNKVTEKGKDVELRCDPISGHTALYWYRQSLGQGLEFLIYFQGNSAPDKSGLPSDRFSAERTGGSVSTLTIQRTQQEDSAVYLCASVPGTSHNEQFFGPGTRLTVL.

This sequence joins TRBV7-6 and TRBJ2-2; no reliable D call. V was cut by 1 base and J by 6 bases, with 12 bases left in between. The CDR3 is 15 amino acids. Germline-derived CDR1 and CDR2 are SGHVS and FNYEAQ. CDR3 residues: CASSLGPSAAGELFF. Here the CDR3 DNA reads TGTGCCAGCAGCTTAGGTCCGAGTGCGGCCGGGGAGCTGTTTTTT.

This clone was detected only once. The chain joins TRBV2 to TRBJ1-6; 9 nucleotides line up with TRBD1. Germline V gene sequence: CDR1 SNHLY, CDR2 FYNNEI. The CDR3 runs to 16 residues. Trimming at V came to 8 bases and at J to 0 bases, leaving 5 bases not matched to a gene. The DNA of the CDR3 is TGTGCCAGCGGAGGACAGGGGAGCTCCTATAATTCACCCCTCCACTTT. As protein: CASGGQGSSYNSPLHF.

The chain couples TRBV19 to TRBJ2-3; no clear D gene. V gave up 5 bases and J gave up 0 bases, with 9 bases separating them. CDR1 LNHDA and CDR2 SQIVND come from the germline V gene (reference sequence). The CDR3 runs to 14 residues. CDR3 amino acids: CASSLLTSTDTQYF. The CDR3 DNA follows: TGTGCCAGTAGTCTCTTGACTAGCACAGATACGCAGTATTTT.

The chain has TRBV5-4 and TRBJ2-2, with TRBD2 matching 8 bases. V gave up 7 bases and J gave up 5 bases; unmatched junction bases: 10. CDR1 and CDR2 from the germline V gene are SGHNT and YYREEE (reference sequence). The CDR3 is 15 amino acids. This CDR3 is CASRGGGRRTGELFF. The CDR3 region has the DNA TGTGCCAGCCGCGGGGGCGGGAGGCGGACCGGGGAGCTGTTTTTT.

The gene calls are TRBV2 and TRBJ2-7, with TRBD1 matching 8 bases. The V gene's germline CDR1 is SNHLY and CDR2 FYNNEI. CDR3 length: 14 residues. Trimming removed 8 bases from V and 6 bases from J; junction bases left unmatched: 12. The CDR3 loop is CASSLHRGNGEQYF. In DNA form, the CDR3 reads TGTGCCAGCTCGCTCCACAGGGGGAACGGCGAGCAGTACTTC. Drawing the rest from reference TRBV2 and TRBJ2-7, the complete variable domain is EPEVTQTPSHQVTQMGQEVILRCVPISNHLYFYWYRQILGQKVEFLVSFYNNEISEKSEIFDDQFSVERPDGSNFTLKIRSTKLEDSAMYFCASSLHRGNGEQYFGPGTRLTVT.

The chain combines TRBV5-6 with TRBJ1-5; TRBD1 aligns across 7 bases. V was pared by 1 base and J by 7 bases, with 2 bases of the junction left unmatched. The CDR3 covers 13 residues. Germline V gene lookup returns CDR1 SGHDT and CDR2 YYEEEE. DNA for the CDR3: TGTGCCAGCAGCTTGAGACAGGGACAGCCCCAGCATTTT. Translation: CASSLRQGQPQHF.

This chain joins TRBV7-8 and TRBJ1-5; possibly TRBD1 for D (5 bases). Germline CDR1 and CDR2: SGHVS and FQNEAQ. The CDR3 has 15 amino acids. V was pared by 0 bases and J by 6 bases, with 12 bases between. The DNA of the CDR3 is TGTGCCAGCAGCTTAGCCGCAGGAACAGGTCAGCCCCAGCATTTT. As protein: CASSLAAGTGQPQHF.

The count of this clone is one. The DNA of the CDR3 is TGTGCCAGCAGTTCTCCGGGACTCTCTCGCGGAGAGCAGTACTTC. This codes for CASSSPGLSRGEQYF. V gene TRBV6-5 combines with J gene TRBJ2-7; tentatively, D is TRBD2 (6 bases). CDR1 is MNHEY and CDR2 is SVGAGI in the germline V gene. CDR3 size: 15 residues. Trimming left V 4 bases short and J 7 bases short, with 20 bases between.